A selection of T cell receptor beta chains follows, all from one sample in a study of T cell responses to AZD1222 COVID-19 vaccine. TCRdb's copy holds only in-frame clones and misses some; the assay was immunoSEQ multiplex PCR. The sample gives under 100,000 clones, about 87% of which show up once; roughly 15% is in the top ten. The starting material was peripheral blood, obtained on day 0 of AZD1222 vaccination. The receptors come from an adult in good health. Both conserved end residues are part of each CDR3. D genes are given only for firm matches. Expanded clones get a size class; other rows say once, few or many, or leave the size out.

TRBV19,-,TRBD1,TRBJ1-2,CASKVGQGINYGYTF,TGTGCCAGTAAAGTAGGACAGGGGATAAACTATGGCTACACCTTC
TRBV11-2,-,-,TRBJ2-1,CASSLDSNEQFF,TGTGCCAGCAGCTTAGACAGCAATGAGCAGTTCTTC
TRBV5-4,few,TRBD1,TRBJ1-1,CASSDRGMNTEAFF,TGTGCCTCGTCGGACAGGGGGATGAACACTGAAGCTTTCTTT
TRBV30,-,-,TRBJ1-5,CAWSVQGGQPQHF,TGTGCCTGGAGTGTACAGGGAGGTCAGCCCCAGCATTTT
TRBV18,-,-,TRBJ2-2,CASSQETGNTGELFF,TGTGCCAGCTCACAGGAGACAGGGAACACCGGGGAGCTGTTTTTT
TRBV28,-,-,TRBJ1-5,CASSPYRDNQPQHF,TGTGCCAGCAGCCCTTACAGGGACAACCAGCCCCAGCATTTT
TRBV9,-,-,TRBJ2-1,CASSEALASLYNEQFF,TGTGCCAGCAGTGAGGCCCTAGCCTCTCTCTACAATGAGCAGTTCTTC
TRBV7-9,-,-,TRBJ2-3,CASSFRRGSTDTQYF,TGTGCCAGCAGCTTCAGGCGGGGAAGCACAGATACGCAGTATTTT
TRBV29-1,once,-,TRBJ2-7,CSLRTAGEQYF,TGCAGCCTTAGGACAGCGGGGGAGCAGTACTTC
TRBV5-6,-,-,TRBJ1-5,CASSRRLYTYSNQPQHF,TGTGCCAGCAGCCGGAGACTCTATACCTATAGCAATCAGCCCCAGCATTTT
TRBV19,-,TRBD1,TRBJ1-5,CASSAGTVSNQPQHF,TGTGCCAGTAGTGCCGGGACAGTTAGCAATCAGCCCCAGCATTTT
TRBV5-5,-,-,TRBJ2-7,CASSLVGPYEQYF,TGTGCCAGCAGCTTGGTCGGACCCTACGAGCAGTACTTC
TRBV6-1,-,-,TRBJ2-6,CASSEALHTPSGANVLTF,TGTGCCAGCAGTGAGGCCCTCCATACCCCCTCTGGGGCCAACGTCCTGACTTTC
TRBV15,-,-,TRBJ1-1,CATSRDLGRTEAFF,TGTGCCACCAGCAGAGATCTCGGAAGGACTGAAGCTTTCTTT
TRBV19,once,-,TRBJ2-6,CASTPVGGRSGANVLTF,TGTGCCAGTACCCCCGTGGGGGGAAGGTCTGGGGCCAACGTCCTGACTTTC
TRBV5-6,-,-,TRBJ1-2,CASSLGFGSNYGYTF,TGTGCCAGCAGCTTGGGATTCGGCAGCAACTATGGCTACACCTTC
TRBV4-2,-,-,TRBJ1-2,CASRGTGKGSYGYTF,TGTGCCAGCAGGGGAACGGGGAAGGGCTCTTATGGCTACACCTTC
TRBV19,-,TRBD2,TRBJ2-6,CASSIYSPGLAGVGANVLTF,TGTGCCAGTAGTATATACTCCCCGGGACTAGCGGGAGTTGGGGCCAACGTCCTGACTTTC
TRBV11-3,-,-,TRBJ2-1,CASSLVVRQDLNNEQFF,TGTGCCAGCAGCTTAGTAGTTCGACAGGACCTAAACAATGAGCAGTTCTTC
TRBV19,-,-,TRBJ2-2,CASSHSSFGGELFF,TGTGCCAGTAGTCATAGCAGTTTTGGGGGGGAGCTGTTTTTT
TRBV27,once,-,TRBJ1-1,CASRVEAGRLNTEAFF,TGTGCCAGCAGGGTCGAGGCGGGCAGGCTAAACACTGAAGCTTTCTTT
TRBV9,-,-,TRBJ2-3,CASSRIRTDTQYF,TGTGCCAGCAGCAGGATTCGCACAGATACGCAGTATTTT
TRBV7-2,-,TRBD2,TRBJ2-5,CASSSFSGGQETQYF,TGTGCCAGCAGCTCATTTAGCGGGGGCCAAGAGACCCAGTACTTC
TRBV2,-,TRBD1,TRBJ1-1,CASSSSSGRGITEAFF,TGTGCCAGCAGTTCCTCATCTGGCAGGGGGATCACTGAAGCTTTCTTT
TRBV27,once,TRBD2,TRBJ2-1,CASTSLAGRKVEQFF,TGTGCCAGCACCTCACTAGCGGGGAGAAAAGTTGAGCAGTTCTTC
TRBV3-1/TRBV3-2,few,TRBD1,TRBJ2-2,CASSQQGAYTGELFF,TGTGCCAGCAGCCAACAGGGGGCCTACACCGGGGAGCTGTTTTTT